This T cell receptor (beta chain) came from a study of blood T cells in healthy people across ages. Whole-study findings and limits: Nothing was known about donor CMV status, and this possibly confounded expanded clonotype changes.

The CDR3 length is 16 residues. V lost 2 bases to trimming and J lost 0 bases, with 11 bases between them. The V gene's germline CDR1 is SGHVS and CDR2 FQNEAQ. Through a sample-barcoded 5' primer and a J-beta primer mix, a second PCR was run for about 6 to 11 cycles. Each TCR beta cDNA got a 12-nucleotide random molecular identifier. Sequencing recovered at least 3 million CDR3-containing paired-end reads from each sample. TCRdb recomputed calls from the 5' RACE reads with MiXCR, one row per CDR3 protein. The sample has about 1.7 million distinct CDR3 sequences, roughly 30% seen once. Many counts were recorded for this clonotype. Antigen specificity is unknown. Total RNA, at least 5 micrograms per sample, was extracted from PBMCs.

Sequenced sample: blood. The gene calls are TRBV7-8 and TRBJ2-4; no reliable D call. The receptor was derived from a woman younger than 45 in good health. The chain's CDR3 is CASSLTDLLAKNIQYF. CDR3 DNA: TGTGCCAGCAGCTTAACCGACCTACTAGCCAAAAACATTCAGTACTTC.